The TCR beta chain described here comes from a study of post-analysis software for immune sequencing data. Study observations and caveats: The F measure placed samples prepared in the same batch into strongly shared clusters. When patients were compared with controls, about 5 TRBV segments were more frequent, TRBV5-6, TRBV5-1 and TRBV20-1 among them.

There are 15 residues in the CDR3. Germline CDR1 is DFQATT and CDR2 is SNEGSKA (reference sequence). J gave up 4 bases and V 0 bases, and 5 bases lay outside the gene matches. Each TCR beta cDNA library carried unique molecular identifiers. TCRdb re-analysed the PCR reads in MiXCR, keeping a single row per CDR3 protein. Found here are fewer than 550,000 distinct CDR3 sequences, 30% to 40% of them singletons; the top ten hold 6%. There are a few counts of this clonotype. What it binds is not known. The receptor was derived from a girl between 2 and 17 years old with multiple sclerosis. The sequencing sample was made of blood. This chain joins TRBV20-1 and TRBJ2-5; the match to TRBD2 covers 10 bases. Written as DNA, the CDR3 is TGCAGTGCTAGAGATAGGGCTAGCGGGGGAGAGACCCAGTACTTC. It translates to CSARDRASGGETQYF.